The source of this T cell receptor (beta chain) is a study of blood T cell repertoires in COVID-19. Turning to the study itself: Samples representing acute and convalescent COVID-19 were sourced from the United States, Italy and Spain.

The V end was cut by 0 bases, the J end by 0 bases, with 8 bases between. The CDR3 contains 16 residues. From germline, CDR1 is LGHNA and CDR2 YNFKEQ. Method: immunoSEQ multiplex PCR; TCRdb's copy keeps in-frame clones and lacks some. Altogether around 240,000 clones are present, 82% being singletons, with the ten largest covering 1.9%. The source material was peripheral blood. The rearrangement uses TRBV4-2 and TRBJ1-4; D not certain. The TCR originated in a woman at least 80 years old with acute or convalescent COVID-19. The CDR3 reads CASSQDLTATNEKLFF. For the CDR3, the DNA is TGTGCCAGCAGCCAAGACCTCACAGCAACTAATGAAAAACTGTTTTTT.